Following are 6 T cell receptor beta chains from one sample sequenced in a study of blood T cell repertoires in COVID-19. The protocol was immunoSEQ multiplex PCR, while the TCRdb copy is restricted to in-frame clones and leaves out a portion. This table has around 160,000 clones, about nine tenths appearing once. Sequences were obtained from peripheral blood. These receptor sequences come from a man in his sixties with active or convalescent COVID-19.

The rearrangement uses TRBV5-1 and TRBJ2-7, with D perhaps matching TRBD1 (6 bases). With 1 base removed from V and 0 bases from J, the gap between germline ends came to 8 bases. The CDR3 spans 14 residues. Germline lookup yields CDR1 SGHRS and CDR2 YFSETQ. CDR3 DNA sequence: TGCGCCAGCAGCTTGACAGGGATCTCCTACGAGCAGTACTTC. It translates to CASSLTGISYEQYF.

V gene TRBV28 combines with J gene TRBJ2-7; 7 bases are shared with TRBD1. The trim removed 2 bases at V and 4 bases at J, leaving 2 bases unmatched. The CDR3 runs 13 residues. Germline values: CDR1 MDHEN, CDR2 SYDVKM. The CDR3 loop is CASSLPRGYEQYF. In DNA, the CDR3 is TGTGCCAGCAGTTTACCCAGGGGGTACGAGCAGTACTTC.

This clone has only one observation. The chain employs TRBV12-3 or TRBV12-4 and TRBJ1-1, with D perhaps TRBD1 (5 bases). V lost 4 bases and J lost 11, with 14 bases in between. The CDR3 is 12 amino acids. The CDR3, as DNA: TGTGCCAGCAGTTCATGGGGCATGGCGGCTTTCTTT. This codes for CASSSWGMAAFF.

The chain couples TRBV10-3 to TRBJ2-3; 14 nucleotides line up with TRBD2. Losses at the gene ends were 10 bases for V and 4 bases for J; bases not matched to a gene: 7. There are 15 residues in the CDR3. Germline lookup yields CDR1 ENHRY and CDR2 SYGVKD. The CDR3 sequence is CATAGLAGVADTQYF. The CDR3 region has the DNA TGTGCCACCGCGGGACTAGCGGGGGTGGCAGATACGCAGTATTTT.

This chain joins TRBV5-1 and TRBJ1-1, with a weak D call TRBD1 (5 bases). The germline V and J ends were trimmed by 4 bases and 6 bases, with 22 bases remaining between them. Germline values: CDR1 SGHRS, CDR2 YFSETQ. This CDR3 spans 16 amino acids. For the CDR3, the DNA is TGCGCCAGCAGCCCCCCCAGAGCTGACAGAGCCCCTGAAGCTTTCTTT. Translating it yields CASSPPRADRAPEAFF.

The chain has TRBV3-1 (or the pseudogene TRBV3-2) and TRBJ2-2, with 8 bases aligning to TRBD2. J gave up 1 base and V 5 bases, and 6 bases lay outside the gene matches. This CDR3 has 16 amino acids. The germline CDR1 and CDR2 sequences are LGHDT and YNNKEL (reference sequence). The CDR3: CASSDRLAMNTGELFF. The CDR3 region has the DNA TGTGCCAGCAGCGACCGACTAGCGATGAACACCGGGGAGCTGTTTTTT.